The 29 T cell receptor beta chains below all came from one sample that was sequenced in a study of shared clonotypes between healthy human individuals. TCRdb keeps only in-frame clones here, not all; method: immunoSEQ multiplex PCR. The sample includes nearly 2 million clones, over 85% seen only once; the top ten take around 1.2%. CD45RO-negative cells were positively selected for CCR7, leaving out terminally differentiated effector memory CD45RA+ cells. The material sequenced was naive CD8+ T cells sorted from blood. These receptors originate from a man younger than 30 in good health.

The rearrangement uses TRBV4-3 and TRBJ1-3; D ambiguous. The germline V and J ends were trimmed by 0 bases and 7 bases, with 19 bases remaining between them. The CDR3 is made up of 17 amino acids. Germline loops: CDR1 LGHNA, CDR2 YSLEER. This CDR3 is CASSQDRPEGEANTIYF. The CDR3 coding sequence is TGCGCCAGCAGCCAAGATCGTCCGGAGGGTGAGGCTAACACCATATATTTT.

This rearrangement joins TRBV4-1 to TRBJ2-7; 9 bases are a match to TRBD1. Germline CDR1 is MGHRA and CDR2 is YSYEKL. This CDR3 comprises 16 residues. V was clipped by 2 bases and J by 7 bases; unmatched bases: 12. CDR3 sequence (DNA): TGCGCCAGCAGCCAACCCGGGACAGGGAATTTTTGGGAGCAGTACTTC. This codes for CASSQPGTGNFWEQYF.

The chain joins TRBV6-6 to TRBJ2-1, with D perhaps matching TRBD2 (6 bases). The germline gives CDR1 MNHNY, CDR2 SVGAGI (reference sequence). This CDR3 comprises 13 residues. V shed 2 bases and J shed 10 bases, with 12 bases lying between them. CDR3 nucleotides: TGTGCCAGCAGTTACCCGGAGGGAGAGGAGCAGTTCTTC. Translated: CASSYPEGEEQFF.

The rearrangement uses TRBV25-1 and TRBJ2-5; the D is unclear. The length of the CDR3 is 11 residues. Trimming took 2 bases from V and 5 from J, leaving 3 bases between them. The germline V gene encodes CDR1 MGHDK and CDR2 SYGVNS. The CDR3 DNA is TGTGCCAGCAGTGAACTGGAGACCCAGTACTTC. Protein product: CASSELETQYF.

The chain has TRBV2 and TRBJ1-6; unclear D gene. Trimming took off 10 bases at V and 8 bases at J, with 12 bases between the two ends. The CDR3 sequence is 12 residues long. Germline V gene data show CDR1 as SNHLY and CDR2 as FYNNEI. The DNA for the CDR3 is TGTGCCAAACGGAAGGAGGATTCACCCCTCCACTTT. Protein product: CAKRKEDSPLHF.

CDR3 coding DNA: TGTGCCAGCTCACCACGGGAGGGGGCTGAGACCCAGTACTTC. Protein: CASSPREGAETQYF. V and J are TRBV18 and TRBJ2-5; D possibly uses TRBD1 or TRBD2 (7 bases each). The V gene lost 1 base and the J gene lost 5 bases, with 11 bases spanning the gap. Germline V gene sequence: CDR1 KGHSH, CDR2 LQKENI. CDR3 length equals 14 residues.

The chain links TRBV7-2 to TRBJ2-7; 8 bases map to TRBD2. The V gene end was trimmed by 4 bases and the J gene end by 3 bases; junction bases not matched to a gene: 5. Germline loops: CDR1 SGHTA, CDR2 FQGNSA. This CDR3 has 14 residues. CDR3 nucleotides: TGTGCCAGCAGCTCGGGACTAGTTGGCTACGAGCAGTACTTC. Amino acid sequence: CASSSGLVGYEQYF.

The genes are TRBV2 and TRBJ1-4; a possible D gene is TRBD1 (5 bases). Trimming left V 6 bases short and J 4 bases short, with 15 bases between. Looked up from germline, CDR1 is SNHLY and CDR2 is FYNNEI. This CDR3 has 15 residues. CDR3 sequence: CASRGGTLSNEKLFF. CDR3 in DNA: TGTGCCAGCAGGGGTGGGACTTTAAGTAATGAAAAACTGTTTTTT.

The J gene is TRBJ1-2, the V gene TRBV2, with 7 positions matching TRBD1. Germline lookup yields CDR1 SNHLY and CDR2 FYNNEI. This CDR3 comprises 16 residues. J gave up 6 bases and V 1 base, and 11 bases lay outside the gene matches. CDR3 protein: CASSEGSVAGGDGYTF. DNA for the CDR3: TGTGCCAGCAGTGAAGGAAGTGTTGCAGGGGGGGATGGCTACACCTTC.

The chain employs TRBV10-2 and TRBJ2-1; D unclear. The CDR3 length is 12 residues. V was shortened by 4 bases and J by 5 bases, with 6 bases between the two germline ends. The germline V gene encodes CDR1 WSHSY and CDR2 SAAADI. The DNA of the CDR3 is TGCGCCAGCAGTGTAGTAGACAATGAGCAGTTCTTC. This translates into CASSVVDNEQFF.

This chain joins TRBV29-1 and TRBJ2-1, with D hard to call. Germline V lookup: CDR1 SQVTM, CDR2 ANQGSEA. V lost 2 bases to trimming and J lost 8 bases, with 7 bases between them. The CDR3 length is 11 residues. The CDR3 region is CSVEWVYEQFF. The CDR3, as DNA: TGCAGCGTTGAATGGGTTTATGAGCAGTTCTTC.

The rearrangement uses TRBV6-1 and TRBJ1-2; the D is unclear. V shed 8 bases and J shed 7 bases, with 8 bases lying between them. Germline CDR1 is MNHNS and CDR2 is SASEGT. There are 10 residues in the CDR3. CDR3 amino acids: CASFLGGYTF. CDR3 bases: TGTGCCAGCTTTTTAGGTGGCTACACCTTC.

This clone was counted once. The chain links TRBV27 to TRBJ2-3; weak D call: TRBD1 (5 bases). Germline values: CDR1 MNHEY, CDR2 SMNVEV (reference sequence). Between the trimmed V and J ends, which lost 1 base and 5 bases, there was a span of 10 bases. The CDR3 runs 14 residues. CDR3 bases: TGTGCCAGCAGTTTATATGGGGCCGAAGATACGCAGTATTTT. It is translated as CASSLYGAEDTQYF.

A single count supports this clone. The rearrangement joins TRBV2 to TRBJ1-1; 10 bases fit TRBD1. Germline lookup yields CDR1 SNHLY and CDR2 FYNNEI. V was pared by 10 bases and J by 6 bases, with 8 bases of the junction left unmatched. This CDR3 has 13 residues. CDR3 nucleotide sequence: TGTGCCACCGTGGGACAGGGGAGACCTGAAGCTTTCTTT. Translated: CATVGQGRPEAFF.

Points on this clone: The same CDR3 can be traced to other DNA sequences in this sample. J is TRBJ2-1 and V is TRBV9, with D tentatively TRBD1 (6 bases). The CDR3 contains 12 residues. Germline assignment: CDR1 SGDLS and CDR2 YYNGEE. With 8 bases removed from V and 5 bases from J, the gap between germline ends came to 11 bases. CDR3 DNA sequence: TGTGCCAGTTCCGGGACACACAATGAGCAGTTCTTC. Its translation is CASSGTHNEQFF. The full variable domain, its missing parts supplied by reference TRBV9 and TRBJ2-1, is DSGVTQTPKHLITATGQRVTLRCSPRSGDLSVYWYQQSLDQGLQFLIQYYNGEERAKGNILERFSAQQFPDLHSELNLSSLELGDSALYFCASSGTHNEQFFGPGTRLTVL.

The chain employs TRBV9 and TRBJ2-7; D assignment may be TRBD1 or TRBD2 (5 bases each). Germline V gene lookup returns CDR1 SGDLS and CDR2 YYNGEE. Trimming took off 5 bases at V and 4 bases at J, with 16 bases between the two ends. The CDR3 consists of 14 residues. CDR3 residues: CASSPLGDGYEQYF. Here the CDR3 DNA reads TGTGCCAGCAGTCCCTTAGGGGACGGGTACGAGCAGTACTTC.

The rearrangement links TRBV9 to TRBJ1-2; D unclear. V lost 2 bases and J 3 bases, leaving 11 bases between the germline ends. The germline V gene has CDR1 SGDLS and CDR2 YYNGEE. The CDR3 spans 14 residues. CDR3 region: CASSVGPSDYGYTF. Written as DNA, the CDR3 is TGTGCCAGCAGCGTCGGGCCCTCGGACTATGGCTACACCTTC.

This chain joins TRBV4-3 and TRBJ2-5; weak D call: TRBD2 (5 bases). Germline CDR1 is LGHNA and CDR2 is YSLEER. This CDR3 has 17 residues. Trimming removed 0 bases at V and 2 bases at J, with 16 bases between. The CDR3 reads CASSQEFRGMGQETQYF. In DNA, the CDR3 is TGCGCCAGCAGCCAAGAATTTCGGGGAATGGGTCAAGAGACCCAGTACTTC.

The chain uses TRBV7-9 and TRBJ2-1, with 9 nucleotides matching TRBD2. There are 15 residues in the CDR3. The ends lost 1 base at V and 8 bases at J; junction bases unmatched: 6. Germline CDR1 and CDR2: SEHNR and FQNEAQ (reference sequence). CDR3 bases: TGTGCCAGCAGCTTAGGTAGCGGGAGTGTCTATGAGCAGTTCTTC. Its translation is CASSLGSGSVYEQFF.

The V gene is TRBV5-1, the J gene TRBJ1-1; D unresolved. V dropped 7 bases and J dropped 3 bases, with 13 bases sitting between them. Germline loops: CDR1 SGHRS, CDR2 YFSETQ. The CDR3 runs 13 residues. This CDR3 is CASADPGDTEAFF. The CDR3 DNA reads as TGCGCCAGCGCGGACCCGGGTGACACTGAAGCTTTCTTT.

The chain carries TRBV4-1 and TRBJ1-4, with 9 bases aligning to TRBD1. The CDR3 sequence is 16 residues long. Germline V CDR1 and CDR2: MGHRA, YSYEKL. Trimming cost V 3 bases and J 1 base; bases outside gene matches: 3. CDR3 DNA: TGCGCCAGCAGCCACAGACAGGGGGGAACTAATGAAAAACTGTTTTTT. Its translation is CASSHRQGGTNEKLFF.

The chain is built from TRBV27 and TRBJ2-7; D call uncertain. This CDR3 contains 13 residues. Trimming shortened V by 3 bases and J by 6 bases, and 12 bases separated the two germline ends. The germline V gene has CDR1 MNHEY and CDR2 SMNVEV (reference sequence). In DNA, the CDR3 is TGTGCCAGCAGTTTCCAATTGCGTGGCGAGCAGTACTTC. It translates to CASSFQLRGEQYF.

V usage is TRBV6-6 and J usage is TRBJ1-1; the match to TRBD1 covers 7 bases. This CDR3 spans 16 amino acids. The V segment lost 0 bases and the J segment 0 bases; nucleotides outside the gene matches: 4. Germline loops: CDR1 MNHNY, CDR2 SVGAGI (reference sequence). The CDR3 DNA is TGTGCCAGCAGTTACTCTCCGGGACAGATGAACACTGAAGCTTTCTTT. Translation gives CASSYSPGQMNTEAFF.

In nucleotides, the CDR3 is TGTGCCAGCAGCTTGTGGGGGGCCGGCTATGGCTACACCTTC. Its protein is CASSLWGAGYGYTF. The gene calls are TRBV5-6 and TRBJ1-2, with D tentatively TRBD1 (6 bases). The CDR3 length is 14 residues. Trimming shortened V by 1 base and J by 4 bases, and 11 bases separated the two germline ends. Germline values: CDR1 SGHDT, CDR2 YYEEEE. Looking up the rest from reference TRBV5-6 and TRBJ1-2 gives the full variable domain: DAGVTQSPTHLIKTRGQQVTLRCSPKSGHDTVSWYQQALGQGPQFIFQYYEEEERQRGNFPDRFSGHQFPNYSSELNVNALLLGDSALYLCASSLWGAGYGYTFGSGTRLTVV.

CDR3 in amino acids: CASSFRDSQKAELFF. The CDR3 nucleotides are TGCGCCAGCAGCTTCAGGGACAGTCAGAAAGCGGAGCTGTTTTTT. The gene calls are TRBV4-1 and TRBJ2-2; the match to TRBD1 covers 7 bases. Germline-derived CDR1 and CDR2 are MGHRA and YSYEKL. Trimming took 5 bases from V and 10 from J; bases not matched to a gene: 13. CDR3 length: 15 amino acids.

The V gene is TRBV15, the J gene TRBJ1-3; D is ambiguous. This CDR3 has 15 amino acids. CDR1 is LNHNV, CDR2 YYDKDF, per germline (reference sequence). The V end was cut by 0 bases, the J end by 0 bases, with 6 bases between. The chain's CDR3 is CATSRDLSSGNTIYF. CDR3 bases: TGTGCCACCAGCAGAGATTTGAGCTCTGGAAACACCATATATTTT.

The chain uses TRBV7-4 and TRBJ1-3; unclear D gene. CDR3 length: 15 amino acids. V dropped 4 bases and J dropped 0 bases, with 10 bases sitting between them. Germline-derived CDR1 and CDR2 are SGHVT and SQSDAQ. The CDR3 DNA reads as TGTGCCAGCAGCTCAACCGTTTACTCTGGAAACACCATATATTTT. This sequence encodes CASSSTVYSGNTIYF. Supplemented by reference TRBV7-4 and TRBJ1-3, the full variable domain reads GAGVSQSPRYKVAKRGRDVALRCDSISGHVTLYWYRQTLGQGSEVLTYSQSDAQRDKSGRPSGRFSAERPERSVSTLKIQRTEQGDSAVYLCASSSTVYSGNTIYFGEGSWLTVV.

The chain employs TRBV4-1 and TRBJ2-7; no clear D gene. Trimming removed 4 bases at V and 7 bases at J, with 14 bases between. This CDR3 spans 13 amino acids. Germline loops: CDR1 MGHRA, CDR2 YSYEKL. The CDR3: CASSPTLWGEQYF. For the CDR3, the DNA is TGCGCCAGCAGCCCCACCCTTTGGGGAGAGCAGTACTTC.

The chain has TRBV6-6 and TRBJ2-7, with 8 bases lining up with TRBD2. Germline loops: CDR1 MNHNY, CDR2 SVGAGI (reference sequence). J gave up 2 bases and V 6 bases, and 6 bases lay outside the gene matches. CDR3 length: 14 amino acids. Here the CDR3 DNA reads TGTGCCAGCAGCGACCCGGGACTAGCCTACGAGCAGTACTTC. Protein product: CASSDPGLAYEQYF.